What follows describes a single T cell receptor beta chain. As originally analysed: Amplification of reference gene primers provided the estimated nucleated cell counts. Assay used: immunoSEQ multiplex PCR; TCRdb lists only in-frame clones, some missing. The V and J calls and clone size were taken over from that table, and D and trimming were inferred from the DNA. The table lists about 98,000 clones, around 75% of them singletons. Germline V CDR1 and CDR2: SGDLS, YYNGEE. V lost 4 bases and J lost 5, with 13 bases in between. This CDR3 contains 14 residues. The data were obtained in a study of blood T cell repertoires in COVID-19. As for the study in general: Samples came from the United States, Italy and Spain, spanning acute and convalescent COVID-19. Sources were T cells, B-cell-depleted T cells, or PBMCs; the material itself was cDNA or gDNA.

This receptor was identified in a man between 65 and 79 years old with acute or convalescent COVID-19. V gene TRBV9 combines with J gene TRBJ2-1; possible D gene TRBD2, 5 bases. The material sequenced was peripheral blood. CDR3 nucleotides: TGTGCCAGCAGCCCCCGCACTAGGGACAATGAGCAGTTCTTC. Translating it yields CASSPRTRDNEQFF.